Detailed here is one TCR beta chain. The sample is drawn from a study of OX40 agonist ivuxolimab in advanced cancers. Overall study: Prior checkpoint blockade (anti-PD-1, anti-PD-L1 or anti-CTLA-4) was permitted; 40% had it.

This CDR3 region has 13 residues. Per the germline V gene, CDR1 is LNHDA and CDR2 is SQIVND (reference sequence). V dropped 5 bases and J dropped 3; count of bases not matched to a gene: 3. Profiling relied on immunoSEQ multiplex PCR, and the TCRdb table lists in-frame clones only, not all of them. The table has approximately 65,000 clones, 80% to 90% seen once. The chain uses TRBV19 and TRBJ1-1; TRBD1 matches 7 bases. This receptor was obtained from an adult with an advanced solid tumor such as melanoma, head and neck, liver or kidney cancer. Sequenced material: CD4+ or CD8+ T cells sorted from blood, taken in a trial of the OX40 agonist ivuxolimab. The CDR3 spells CASSLTGDTEAFF. In DNA form, the CDR3 reads TGTGCCAGTAGTTTAACAGGGGACACTGAAGCTTTCTTT.